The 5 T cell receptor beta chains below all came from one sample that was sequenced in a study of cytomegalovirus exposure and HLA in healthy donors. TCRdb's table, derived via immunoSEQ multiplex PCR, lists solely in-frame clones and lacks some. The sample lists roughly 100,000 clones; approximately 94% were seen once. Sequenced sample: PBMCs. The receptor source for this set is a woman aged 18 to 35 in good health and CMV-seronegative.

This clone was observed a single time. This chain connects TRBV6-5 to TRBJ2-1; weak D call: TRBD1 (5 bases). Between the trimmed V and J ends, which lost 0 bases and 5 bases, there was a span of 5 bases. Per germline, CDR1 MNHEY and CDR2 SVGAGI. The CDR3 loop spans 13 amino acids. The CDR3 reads CASSYSGDNEQFF. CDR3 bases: TGTGCCAGCAGTTACTCAGGGGACAATGAGCAGTTCTTC.

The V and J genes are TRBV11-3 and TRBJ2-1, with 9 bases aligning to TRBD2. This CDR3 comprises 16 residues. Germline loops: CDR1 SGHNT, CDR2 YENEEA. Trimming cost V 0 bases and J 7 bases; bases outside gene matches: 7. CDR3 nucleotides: TGTGCCAGCAGCTTAGACGGGCGGGGGGGGAGTAATGAGCAGTTCTTC. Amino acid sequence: CASSLDGRGGSNEQFF.

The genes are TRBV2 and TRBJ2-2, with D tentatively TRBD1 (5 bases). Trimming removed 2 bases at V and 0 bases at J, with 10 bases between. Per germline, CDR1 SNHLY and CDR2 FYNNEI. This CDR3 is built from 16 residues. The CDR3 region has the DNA TGTGCCAGCAGTGAACAGGGAAGGCCGAACACCGGGGAGCTGTTTTTT. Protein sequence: CASSEQGRPNTGELFF.

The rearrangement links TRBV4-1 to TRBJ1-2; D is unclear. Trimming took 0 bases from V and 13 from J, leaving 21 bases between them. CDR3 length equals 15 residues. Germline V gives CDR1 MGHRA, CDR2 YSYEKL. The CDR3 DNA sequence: TGCGCCAGCAGCCAAGATTGGAGTTCTCCCCCGGCGTCCACCTTC. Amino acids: CASSQDWSSPPASTF.

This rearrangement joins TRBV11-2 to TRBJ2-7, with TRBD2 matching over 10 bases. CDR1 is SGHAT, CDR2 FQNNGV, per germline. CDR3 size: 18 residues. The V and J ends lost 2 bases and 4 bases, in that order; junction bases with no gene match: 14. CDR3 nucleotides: TGTGCCAGCAGCTTAAGGGGACTAGCGCCTACGGGGATTTACGAGCAGTACTTC. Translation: CASSLRGLAPTGIYEQYF.